This TCR beta chain appears in the sequencing data of a study of shared clonotypes between healthy human individuals. Study conclusions and caveats: Exclusively blood specimens were collected; tissue repertoires likely differ. Memory subsets generally showed lower estimated richness than naive subsets.

Turning to this clone: Its antigen is as yet unknown.

Cells designated naive CD8 were CD45RO-negative and were positively selected for CCR7, with terminally differentiated effector memory CD45RA+ cells excluded. The authors split each subset's genomic DNA evenly across several immunoSEQ plates. The repertoire was sequenced with immunoSEQ multiplex PCR; TCRdb's copy has only in-frame clones and lacks some. The table has more than 2 million clones, about 95% seen once. The TCR comes from a man aged 18 to 29 in good health. Sequenced: naive CD8+ T cells sorted from blood.

In DNA, the CDR3 is TGTGCCAGCAGCTTTCCCGGGACAGGGCAGACAGATACGCAGTATTTT. Its protein is CASSFPGTGQTDTQYF. The chain employs TRBV7-9 and TRBJ2-3; 9 bases map to TRBD1. CDR1 SEHNR and CDR2 FQNEAQ come from the germline V gene (reference sequence). The V segment lost 3 bases and the J segment 3 bases; nucleotides outside the gene matches: 7. There are 16 residues in the CDR3.